This T cell receptor (beta chain) originates from a study of blood T cell dynamics during melanoma immunotherapy. The data were produced by immunoSEQ multiplex PCR, yet TCRdb's version contains in-frame clones alone and is incomplete. The data contain under 7,000 clones, about 90% of them singletons. Specified time point: pre-treatment baseline. Response was assessed by RECIST 1.1 at 12 weeks, except a couple of rapid progressors. The source was cell-free DNA from blood, collected from a patient treated with checkpoint blockade. The receptor's source is a human donor with melanoma.

In nucleotides, the CDR3 is TGTGCCAGCAGCTTGGGGAACGGCCCCTACGAGCAGTACTTC. Its protein product is CASSLGNGPYEQYF. The rearrangement uses TRBV7-2 and TRBJ2-7; D not resolved. CDR1 SGHTA and CDR2 FQGNSA come from the germline V gene. This CDR3 is 14 amino acids long. Trimming stripped 3 bases from V and 2 bases from J, with 11 bases between.